Given below is one T cell receptor (beta chain) in context. Its specificity is not known. 5'RACE template switching with UMIs produced the TCR beta cDNA. TCRdb reprocessed the 5' RACE reads and reports one entry per CDR3 protein, with no DNA. The sample spans around 260,000 distinct CDR3 sequences; the ten largest clones claim around 4%. This entry belongs to a study of T cells expressing NK-cell markers. For the study at large: It was sorted CD3+CD56+NKG2C+, CD3+CD56+NKG2C- and CD3+CD56-NKG2C+ T cells that supplied the TCR beta repertoires. There were seven HCMV-seropositive donors and one seronegative donor among the eight sequenced.

Study conclusions and caveats: There were a few donors in whom these clonotypes also led the CD3+CD56-NKG2C+ fraction.

Per the germline V gene, CDR1 is MRHNA and CDR2 is SNTAGT. This CDR3 region has 13 residues. The sequence was obtained from a woman aged 18 to 75 in good health. Material: blood T cells: a sorted CD56 or NKG2C T cell subset, CD4+ or CD8+ T cells, or bulk PBMC T cells (not recorded which). V usage is TRBV6-4 and J usage is TRBJ2-3. The CDR3 sequence: CASSHERRDTQYF.